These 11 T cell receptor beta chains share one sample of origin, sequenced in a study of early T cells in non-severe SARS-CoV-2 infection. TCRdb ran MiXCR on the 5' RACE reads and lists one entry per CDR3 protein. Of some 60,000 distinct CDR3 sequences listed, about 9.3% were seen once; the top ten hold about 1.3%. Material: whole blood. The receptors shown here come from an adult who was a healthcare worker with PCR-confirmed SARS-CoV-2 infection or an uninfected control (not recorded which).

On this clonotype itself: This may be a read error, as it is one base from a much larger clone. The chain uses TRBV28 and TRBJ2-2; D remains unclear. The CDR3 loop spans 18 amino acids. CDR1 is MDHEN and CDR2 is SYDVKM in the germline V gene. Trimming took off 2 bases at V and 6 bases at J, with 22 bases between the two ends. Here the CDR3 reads CASSLLGTLTSMSGELFF. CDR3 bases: TGTGCCAGCAGTTTACTGGGAACCTTAACGAGTATGTCCGGGGAGCTGTTTTTT.

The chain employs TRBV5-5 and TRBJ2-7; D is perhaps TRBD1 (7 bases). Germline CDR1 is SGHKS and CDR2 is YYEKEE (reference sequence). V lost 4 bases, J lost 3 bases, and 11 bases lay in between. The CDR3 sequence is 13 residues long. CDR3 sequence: CASSRGTVYEQYV. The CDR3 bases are TGTGCCAGCAGCCGGGGGACAGTCTACGAGCAGTACGTC.

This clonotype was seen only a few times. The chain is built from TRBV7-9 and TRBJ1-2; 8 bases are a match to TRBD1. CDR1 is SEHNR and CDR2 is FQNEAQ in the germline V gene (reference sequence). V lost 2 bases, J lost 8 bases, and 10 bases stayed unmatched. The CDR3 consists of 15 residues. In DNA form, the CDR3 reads TGTGCCAGCAGCTTACCCGGCAGGGGGCTGGAAGGCTACACCTTC. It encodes CASSLPGRGLEGYTF.

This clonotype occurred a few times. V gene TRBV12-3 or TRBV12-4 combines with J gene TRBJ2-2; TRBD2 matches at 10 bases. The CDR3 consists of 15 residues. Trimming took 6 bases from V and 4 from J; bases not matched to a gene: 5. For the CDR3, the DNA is TGTGCCAGCAGCCCGGGACTAGCGAGCACCGGGGAGCTGTTTTTT. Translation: CASSPGLASTGELFF.

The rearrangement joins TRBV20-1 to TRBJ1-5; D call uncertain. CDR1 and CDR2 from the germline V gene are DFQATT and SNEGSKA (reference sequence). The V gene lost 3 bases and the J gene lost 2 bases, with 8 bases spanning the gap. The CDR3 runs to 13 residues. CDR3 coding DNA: TGCAGTGCTAGTGGAGCAGGCAATCAGCCCCAGCATTTT. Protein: CSASGAGNQPQHF.

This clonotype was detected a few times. CDR3 in amino acids: CASSSPDGTGAYEQYV. The DNA of the CDR3 is TGTGCCAGCAGCTCCCCCGATGGGACAGGGGCCTACGAGCAGTACGTC. J is TRBJ2-7 and V is TRBV7-8; 10 bases match TRBD1. There are 16 residues in the CDR3. The V gene end was trimmed by 4 bases and the J gene end by 2 bases; junction bases not matched to a gene: 8. CDR1 is SGHVS and CDR2 is FQNEAQ in the germline V gene.

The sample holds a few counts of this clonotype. CDR3 in DNA: TGTGCCAGCAGTGAGCTAGCGGGGGGGTACAATGAGCAGTTCTTC. Its translation is CASSELAGGYNEQFF. V is TRBV2 and J is TRBJ2-1; 12 bases are a match to TRBD2. Germline lookup yields CDR1 SNHLY and CDR2 FYNNEI. Trimming removed 3 bases from V and 4 bases from J; junction bases left unmatched: 1. CDR3 size: 15 residues.

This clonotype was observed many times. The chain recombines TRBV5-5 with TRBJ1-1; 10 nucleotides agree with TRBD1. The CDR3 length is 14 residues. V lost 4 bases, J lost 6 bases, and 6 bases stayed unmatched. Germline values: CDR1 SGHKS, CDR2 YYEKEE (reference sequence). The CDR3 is CASSPGTGVSEAFF. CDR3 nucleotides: TGTGCCAGCAGCCCTGGGACAGGGGTGTCTGAAGCTTTCTTT.

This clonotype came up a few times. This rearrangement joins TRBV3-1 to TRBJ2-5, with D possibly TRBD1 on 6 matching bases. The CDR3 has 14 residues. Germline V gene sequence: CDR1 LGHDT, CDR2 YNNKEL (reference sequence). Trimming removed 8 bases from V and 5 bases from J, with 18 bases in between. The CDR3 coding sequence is TGTGCCAGCGTCGAGACAGGATCCGGGGAGACCCAGTACTTC. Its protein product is CASVETGSGETQYF.

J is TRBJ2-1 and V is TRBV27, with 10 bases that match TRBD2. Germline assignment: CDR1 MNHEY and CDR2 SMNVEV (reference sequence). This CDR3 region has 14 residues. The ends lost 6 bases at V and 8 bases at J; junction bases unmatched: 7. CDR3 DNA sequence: TGTGCCAGCAGCCTCAAGCGGGGGGGATATGAGCAGTTCTTC. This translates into CASSLKRGGYEQFF.

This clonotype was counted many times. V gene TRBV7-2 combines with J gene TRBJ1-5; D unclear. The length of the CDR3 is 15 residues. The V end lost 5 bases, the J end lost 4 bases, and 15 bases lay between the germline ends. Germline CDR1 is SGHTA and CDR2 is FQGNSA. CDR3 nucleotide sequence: TGTGCCAGCAGCCCTCCTACAGCCGCGAATCAGCCCCAGCATTTT. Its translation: CASSPPTAANQPQHF.